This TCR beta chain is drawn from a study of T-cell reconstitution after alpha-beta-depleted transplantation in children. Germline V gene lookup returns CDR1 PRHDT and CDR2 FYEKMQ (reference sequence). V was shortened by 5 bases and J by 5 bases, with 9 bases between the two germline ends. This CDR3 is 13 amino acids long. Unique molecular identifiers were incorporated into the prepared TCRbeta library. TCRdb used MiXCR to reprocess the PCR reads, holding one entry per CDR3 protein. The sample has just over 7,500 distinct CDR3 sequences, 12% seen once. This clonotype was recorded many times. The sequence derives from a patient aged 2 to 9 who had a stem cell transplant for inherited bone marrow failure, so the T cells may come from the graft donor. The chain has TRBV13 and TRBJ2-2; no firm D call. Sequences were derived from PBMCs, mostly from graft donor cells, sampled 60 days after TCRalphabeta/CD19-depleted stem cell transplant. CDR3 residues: CASSAPRTGELFF. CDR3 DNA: TGTGCCAGCAGCGCCCCGCGGACCGGGGAGCTGTTTTTT.